The clone carrying this T cell receptor beta chain was observed a handful of times. The data were taken from a study of regulatory T cells in long-lasting Graves disease. Time point specified: newly diagnosed GD, antithyroid drugs for less than 3 months. TCR sequences were obtained from RNA taken from PBMCs. Roughly 10 milliliters of peripheral blood were drawn into EDTA tubes. Building the TCR beta libraries relied on iRepertoire HTBI primers, and CDR3 regions underwent Arm-PCR. MiXCR was run by TCRdb on the multiplex PCR reads, yielding one entry per CDR3 protein. The data contain about 540,000 distinct CDR3 sequences, roughly 12% of them singletons. These records were also assigned to another study, of T cells in Graves' hyperthyroidism and ophthalmopathy. That investigation notes: When ophthalmopathy did not progress within 18 months, Graves' hyperthyroidism was considered stable. Primed by the HTBI set, a first-round RT-PCR was run on the TCR CDR3.

The TCR originated in a man in his thirties or forties with Graves disease. Sequencing was performed on peripheral blood mononuclear cells (PBMCs), taken at new diagnosis, from a patient treated with antithyroid drugs.

For the CDR3, the DNA is TGTGCCAGCAGCTTGGGAGGGACAGTCCAAGAGACCCAGTACTTC. Translation gives CASSLGGTVQETQYF. V is TRBV5-4 and J is TRBJ2-5; 7 nucleotides align to TRBD1. This CDR3 is built from 15 residues. Germline values: CDR1 SGHNT, CDR2 YYREEE (reference sequence). J was trimmed by 1 base and V by 0 bases; bases with no gene match: 3.